What follows is one T cell receptor beta chain and its context. What it recognizes is unknown. The sample comes from a study of T cell repertoires in aging, cancer and after chemotherapy. Across the whole study: Patients with glioblastoma brain tumors were sampled before and after temozolomide-based therapy. Regarding the study as a whole: Median generation probability rose over the chemotherapy interval in each cancer cohort, suggesting rebound thymic output. Age-matched healthy donors had significantly more diverse, less clonal blood TCR repertoires than untreated cancer patients.

TRB rearrangements spanning V, D and J were amplified using mixed TRB-A/B primers. Each CDR3 protein gets one entry after TCRdb re-called the multiplex PCR reads with MiXCR. The sample has 2,500 to 3,500 distinct CDR3 sequences, around a third seen once. V was shortened by 4 bases and J by 4 bases, with 17 bases between the two germline ends. The CDR3 loop spans 16 amino acids. Per germline, CDR1 SGHDT and CDR2 YYEEEE. Amplification of TCR beta used genomic DNA extracted from peripheral blood. What was sequenced was blood. The chain has TRBV5-6 and TRBJ1-4; D perhaps matches TRBD1 (6 bases). The receptor comes from a human donor with a solid tumor. The CDR3 is CASSQEVDRFNEKLFF. The CDR3 DNA follows: TGTGCCAGCAGCCAGGAGGTGGACAGATTTAATGAAAAACTGTTTTTT.